These T cell receptor beta chains were read from a single sample in a study of shared clonotypes between healthy human individuals. Libraries were prepared by immunoSEQ multiplex PCR; TCRdb keeps only in-frame clonotypes and omits some of them. There are 1,400,000 or so clones in the sample; approximately 98.5% occur only once, and about 0.4% lies in the top ten. Specimen: naive CD4+ T cells sorted from blood. All receptors derive from a man aged 25 to 45 in good health. The CDR3 runs from the conserved cysteine through the conserved F or W.

>TRBV9
CASSVSGQGNNEQFF
>TRBV27
CASSSTRGEQFF
>TRBV9
CASSLNVAGVNNEQFF
>TRBV7-2
CASSLGLAGGPPQYF
>TRBV9
CASSVSPRREGNNEQFF
>TRBV6-1
CASTKTGASYEQYF
>TRBV28
CASSFVRRNTIYF
>TRBV9
CASSVSSGSNQPQHF
>TRBV14
CASSQGHAYEQYF
>TRBV27
CASSRTALAKNIQYF
>TRBV9
CASSVGPVNEQFF
>TRBV10-2
CASGETGYEQYF
>TRBV7-2
CASSIRLAGVRGDTQYF
>TRBV18
CASSEMSSSYNEQFF
>TRBV19
CASSINRGTGELFF
>TRBV28
CASTPGQGNYEQYF
>TRBV15
CATSNPDRTTEAFF
>TRBV5-1
CASSSATGERETQYF
>TRBV1
CTSSQGTRSSYEQYF
>TRBV19
CASGQGPISNQPQHF
>TRBV15
CATSRGVAGVGDTQYF
>TRBV5-1
CASSYGAGTGELFF
>TRBV18
CASSPSGTAGSSYEQYF
>TRBV6-1
CASSEALGSVAGSFLEQYF
>TRBV18
CASSPRGHRAKNEKLFF
>TRBV29-1
CSVGMGSGLNTGELFF
>TRBV28
CASRPIVGQGLGEQFF
>TRBV28
CARKGLAGRGTDTQYF
>TRBV4-1
CASSHLIAPEGGELFF
>TRBV5-1
CASSLGGVSNQPQHF
>TRBV18
CASSEGQINQPQHF
>TRBV7-9
CASSFGGNTEAFF
>TRBV19
CASSRRTGSRPEQYF
>TRBV9
CASSLGQGASVDYGYTF
>TRBV7-9
CASSLGTSGRFF
>TRBV2
CASSAATSYNEQFF
>TRBV27
CASAQLAGRSKYF
>TRBV5-1
CASSFASGPSTDTQYF
>TRBV9
CASSTRTGGDTQYF
>TRBV11-2
CASSFPSQRGNEQFF
>TRBV6-1
CASSRGTATPDTQYF
>TRBV29-1
CSVEFGLGGETQYF
>TRBV19
CASSIGTSGILNEQFF
>TRBV5-6
CASSLGGTIGDTQYF
>TRBV7-2
CASSKTGGSTDTQYF
>TRBV15
CATSFPSGSVSGELFF
>TRBV18
CASSRTYVPNTEAFF
>TRBV7-8
CASSPRSTGSSYEQYF
>TRBV6-1
CASSELGSGSFAEKLFF
>TRBV7-8
CATEGHGYTF
>TRBV5-4
CASSSGVGAAGSEQYF
>TRBV19
CASRGTGPSSNQPQHF
>TRBV5-1
CASRQVPGTTNEKLFF
>TRBV5-1
CASSSHLNYEQYF